This T cell receptor (beta chain) came from a study of blood T cell repertoires in COVID-19. Study summary: COVID-19 samples from acute and convalescent phases originated in the United States, Italy and Spain.

Followed longitudinally, the Seattle patients had been enrolled during active infection. This clone was counted only a few times. Data came from immunoSEQ multiplex PCR; TCRdb stores just in-frame clones and leaves some out. This sample has 100,000 to 150,000 clones; about 81% occur once, and the top ten carry about 15%. The CDR3 loop spans 17 amino acids. Germline V lookup: CDR1 SGDLS, CDR2 YYNGEE. The V and J ends lost 4 bases and 0 bases, in that order; junction bases with no gene match: 8. The rearrangement links TRBV9 to TRBJ2-1; 9 bases match TRBD2. This clonotype was sampled from a man aged 25-45 years with COVID-19, enrolled during active disease. Sequences were obtained from peripheral blood. CDR3 region: CASSYTSGSSSYNEQFF. CDR3 coding DNA: TGTGCCAGCAGCTATACTAGCGGGTCTAGCTCCTACAATGAGCAGTTCTTC.